A single sample is the source of the 25 T cell receptor beta chains below, sequenced in a study of blood T cell repertoires in COVID-19. The table came from immunoSEQ multiplex PCR; TCRdb's copy has only in-frame clones and leaves some out. In the table there are fewer than 45,000 clones, about 90% of which are singletons. The sample comprised peripheral blood. The source of these receptors is a woman in her 30s in a cohort sampled during active COVID-19.

This chain joins TRBV19 and TRBJ2-1, with D maybe TRBD1 (5 bases). The V gene lost 9 bases and the J gene lost 1 base, with 16 bases spanning the gap. This CDR3 region has 15 residues. Per the germline V gene, CDR1 is LNHDA and CDR2 is SQIVND (reference sequence). CDR3 region: CASSDSSISYNEQFF. The CDR3 DNA sequence: TGTGCCAGCTCCGACAGCTCCATATCCTACAATGAGCAGTTCTTC.

The table lists this clone with a few counts. This chain joins TRBV19 and TRBJ2-7, with 13 bases lining up with TRBD2. The length of the CDR3 is 14 residues. Trimming took 6 bases from V and 7 from J; bases not matched to a gene: 6. The germline CDR1 and CDR2 sequences are LNHDA and SQIVND (reference sequence). This CDR3 is CASRLAGGPEEQYF. CDR3 in DNA: TGTGCCAGTAGACTAGCGGGAGGGCCGGAGGAGCAGTACTTC.

V and J are TRBV7-2 and TRBJ2-2; D is unclear. Trimming removed 3 bases at V and 5 bases at J, with 7 bases between. The CDR3 has 13 amino acids. From germline, CDR1 is SGHTA and CDR2 FQGNSA. The CDR3 nucleotides read TGTGCCAGCAGCTTGTTCCATACCGGGGAGCTGTTTTTT. Its protein product is CASSLFHTGELFF.

The chain has TRBV11-3 and TRBJ2-1; 7 bases align to TRBD1. Germline V gene sequence: CDR1 SGHNT, CDR2 YENEEA. Germline trimming cut 4 bases from V and 4 bases from J; bases unmatched to any gene: 4. The CDR3 covers 14 residues. CDR3 in DNA: TGTGCCAGCAGCTCTTGGACAGGTTACAATGAGCAGTTCTTC. This translates into CASSSWTGYNEQFF.

The chain carries TRBV2 and TRBJ2-5; D is ambiguous. CDR3 length: 11 residues. Germline CDR1 is SNHLY and CDR2 is FYNNEI. Trimming took off 3 bases at V and 5 bases at J, with 4 bases between the two ends. CDR3 in DNA: TGTGCCAGCAGTGACGGGGAGACCCAGTACTTC. It codes for CASSDGETQYF.

The chain carries TRBV5-4 and TRBJ2-7; 10 bases are a match to TRBD2. Germline V gene lookup returns CDR1 SGHNT and CDR2 YYREEE (reference sequence). With 1 base clipped from V and 4 bases from J, the junction kept 5 bases outside the gene matches. The CDR3 runs to 15 residues. CDR3 coding DNA: TGTGCCAGCAGCTTGACTAGCGGGGCTGGTTACGAGCAGTACTTC. Amino acid sequence: CASSLTSGAGYEQYF.

J is TRBJ1-5 and V is TRBV28; possible D gene TRBD1, 5 bases. The V gene's germline CDR1 is MDHEN and CDR2 SYDVKM. This CDR3 is built from 16 residues. V dropped 4 bases and J dropped 4 bases, with 17 bases sitting between them. As DNA, the CDR3 is TGTGCCAGCAGTTCCCCGACAGTGGGGTCAAATCAGCCCCAGCATTTT. This sequence encodes CASSSPTVGSNQPQHF.

The chain couples TRBV9 to TRBJ2-1; 9 bases are shared with TRBD2. V lost 4 bases to trimming and J lost 0 bases; unmatched junction nucleotides: 14. The CDR3 runs 19 residues. CDR1 and CDR2 (germline): SGDLS, YYNGEE. For the CDR3, the DNA is TGTGCCAGCAGCTTTCGGGGACTAGCTGGGTCGGGCTCCTACAATGAGCAGTTCTTC. Translated, it gives CASSFRGLAGSGSYNEQFF.

J is TRBJ2-1 and V is TRBV2, with TRBD1 as a possible D gene (5 bases). Trimming took off 1 base at V and 7 bases at J, with 8 bases between the two ends. Germline V gene lookup returns CDR1 SNHLY and CDR2 FYNNEI. The CDR3 extends over 13 amino acids. The CDR3 DNA sequence: TGTGCCAGCAGTGAAGACCCAGGGAATGAGCAGTTCTTC. It specifies CASSEDPGNEQFF.

The rearrangement uses TRBV5-1 and TRBJ1-2; D gene unclear. CDR1 is SGHRS and CDR2 is YFSETQ in the germline V gene. This CDR3 is built from 13 residues. The ends were cut back, 0 bases at V and 4 bases at J, with 7 bases in the middle. The CDR3 DNA reads TGCGCCAGCAGCTTGGTACAGTCCTATGGCTACACCTTC. It specifies CASSLVQSYGYTF.

The V call is TRBV11-3, the J call TRBJ1-1; D is ambiguous. V lost 5 bases and J lost 10, with 14 bases in between. CDR1 is SGHNT, CDR2 YENEEA, per germline. This CDR3 comprises 12 residues. This CDR3 reads CASSPGGVGAFF. CDR3 sequence (DNA): TGTGCCAGCAGCCCCGGAGGTGTTGGAGCTTTCTTT.

The CDR3 DNA follows: TGTGCCAGCTCATCGGTAGATAACTATGGCTACACCTTC. Translation: CASSSVDNYGYTF. The chain combines TRBV18 with TRBJ1-2; no clear D gene. CDR3 length equals 13 residues. Trimming shortened V by 5 bases and J by 1 base, and 8 bases separated the two germline ends. CDR1 and CDR2 from the germline V gene are KGHSH and LQKENI.

This rearrangement joins TRBV30 to TRBJ1-1, with D perhaps TRBD1 (5 bases). Trimming took 1 base from V and 6 from J, leaving 18 bases between them. The CDR3 contains 15 residues. Germline CDR1 GTSNPN, CDR2 SVGIG (reference sequence). The CDR3: CAWSAGGKGWAEAFF. The CDR3 DNA follows: TGTGCCTGGAGTGCGGGGGGGAAAGGCTGGGCTGAAGCTTTCTTT.

The chain is built from TRBV2 and TRBJ1-2; 9 positions match TRBD1. The trim removed 4 bases at V and 5 bases at J, leaving 8 bases unmatched. CDR3 length: 15 residues. The germline V gene has CDR1 SNHLY and CDR2 FYNNEI. The CDR3 protein is CASSVVPGQGYGYTF. CDR3 nucleotides: TGTGCCAGCAGTGTGGTCCCGGGACAGGGTTATGGCTACACCTTC.

DNA for the CDR3: TGCGCCAGCAGCCACCGGGACATAGCTTTCCAAATCAAGACCCAGTACTTC. It encodes CASSHRDIAFQIKTQYF. The rearrangement joins TRBV4-3 to TRBJ2-5, with a possible D match to TRBD1 (6 bases). V was trimmed by 3 bases and J by 6 bases, leaving 23 bases between them. CDR1 LGHNA and CDR2 YSLEER come from the germline V gene. The CDR3 has 17 amino acids.

This clone was recorded once. The V and J genes are TRBV30 and TRBJ2-7; 7 nucleotides align to TRBD1. V was clipped by 3 bases and J by 5 bases; unmatched bases: 1. The CDR3 is 11 amino acids. CDR1 is GTSNPN, CDR2 SVGIG, per germline (reference sequence). CDR3: CAWRRGHEQYF. DNA for the CDR3: TGTGCCTGGAGGAGGGGGCACGAGCAGTACTTC. The full variable domain, rest sourced from reference TRBV30 and TRBJ2-7, is SQTIHQWPATLVQPVGSPLSLECTVEGTSNPNLYWYRQAAGRGLQLLFYSVGIGQISSEVPQNLSASRPQDRQFILSSKKLLLSDSGFYLCAWRRGHEQYFGPGTRLTVT.

This chain connects TRBV24-1 to TRBJ2-5; D may be TRBD2 (5 bases). The length of the CDR3 is 12 residues. The germline V gene has CDR1 KGHDR and CDR2 SFDVKD. Trimming left V 3 bases short and J 14 bases short, with 15 bases between. In DNA form, the CDR3 reads TGTGCCACCAGTGATCTCCGGGAAAGAGCTTACTTC. Amino acids: CATSDLRERAYF.

The chain has TRBV28 and TRBJ2-7, with 8 bases aligning to TRBD2. The CDR3 runs to 17 residues. With 1 base clipped from V and 2 bases from J, the junction kept 10 bases outside the gene matches. The germline V gene encodes CDR1 MDHEN and CDR2 SYDVKM. The CDR3 sequence is CASSLLSVSGITYEQYF. DNA for the CDR3: TGTGCCAGCAGTTTATTGAGTGTTAGCGGGATTACCTACGAGCAGTACTTC.

A word on this clone: At one boundary the junction diverges from the germline segment, which might be a read error. J is TRBJ2-5 and V is TRBV7-7; TRBD2 aligns across 9 bases. The CDR3 has 15 residues. CDR1 is SSHAT, CDR2 FNYEAQ, per germline (reference sequence). CDR3 loop: CASSSLAGREETQYF. The DNA of the CDR3 is TGTGCTAGCAGCTCTCTAGCGGGACGAGAAGAGACCCAGTACTTC.

This chain connects TRBV11-3 to TRBJ2-7; possibly TRBD2 for D (6 bases). The CDR3 sequence is 16 residues long. V gave up 5 bases and J gave up 0 bases, with 17 bases separating them. The germline CDR1 and CDR2 sequences are SGHNT and YENEEA. The CDR3: CASSPWDFPSSYEQYF. CDR3 in DNA: TGTGCCAGCAGCCCCTGGGACTTCCCGTCCTCCTACGAGCAGTACTTC.

The rearrangement joins TRBV3-1 (or the pseudogene TRBV3-2) to TRBJ2-2; D is uncertain. V shed 4 bases and J shed 6 bases, with 12 bases lying between them. The V gene's germline CDR1 is LGHDT and CDR2 YNNKEL (reference sequence). The CDR3 is 14 residues long. The CDR3 loop is CASSRQATAGELFF. The CDR3 nucleotides read TGTGCCAGCAGCCGCCAAGCCACCGCCGGGGAGCTGTTTTTT.

This chain connects TRBV28 to TRBJ2-1; 8 nucleotides align to TRBD1. The CDR3 is 14 residues long. V shed 6 bases and J 3 bases; nucleotides not matched to a gene: 4. Germline loops: CDR1 MDHEN, CDR2 SYDVKM. CDR3 sequence reads: CASSRDRHYNEQFF. CDR3 nucleotides: TGTGCCAGCAGCAGGGACAGGCACTACAATGAGCAGTTCTTC.

The V and J genes are TRBV6-5 and TRBJ2-7; unclear D gene. Trimming left V 6 bases short and J 0 bases short, with 12 bases between. This CDR3 is 14 amino acids long. Germline loops: CDR1 MNHEY, CDR2 SVGAGI. Here the CDR3 reads CASSPPQSSYEQYF. The CDR3 DNA reads as TGTGCCAGCAGCCCCCCACAGAGCTCCTACGAGCAGTACTTC.

The chain employs TRBV6-1 and TRBJ2-1, with 10 bases matching TRBD2. The CDR3 consists of 16 residues. Germline CDR1 and CDR2: MNHNS and SASEGT. With V trimmed by 3 bases and J by 10 bases, 12 bases remained unmatched. Here the CDR3 reads CASSEAEPGLAWEQFF. CDR3 bases: TGTGCCAGCAGTGAGGCTGAACCGGGACTAGCGTGGGAGCAGTTCTTC.

The rearrangement joins TRBV27 to TRBJ1-5, with D possibly matching TRBD1 (5 bases). CDR1 and CDR2 (germline): MNHEY, SMNVEV (reference sequence). With 5 bases removed from V and 9 bases from J, the gap between germline ends came to 14 bases. The CDR3 has 13 amino acids. CDR3 region: CASSLQGMWPQHF. The CDR3 DNA is TGTGCCAGCAGTCTCCAGGGTATGTGGCCCCAGCATTTT.